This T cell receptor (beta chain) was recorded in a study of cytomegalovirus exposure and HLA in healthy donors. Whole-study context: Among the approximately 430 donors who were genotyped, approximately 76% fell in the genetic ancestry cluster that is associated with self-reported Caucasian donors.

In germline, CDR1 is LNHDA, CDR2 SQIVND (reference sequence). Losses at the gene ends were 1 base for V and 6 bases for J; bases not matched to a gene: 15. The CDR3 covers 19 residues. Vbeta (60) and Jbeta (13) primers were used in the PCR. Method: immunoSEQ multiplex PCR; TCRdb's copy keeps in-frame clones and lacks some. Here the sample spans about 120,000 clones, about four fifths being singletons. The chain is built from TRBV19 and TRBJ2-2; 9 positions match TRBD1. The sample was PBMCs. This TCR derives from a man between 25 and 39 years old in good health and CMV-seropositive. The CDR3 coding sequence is TGTGCCAGTAGTATAGGCCCAAAGATACAGGGGGCTCTATCCGGGGAGCTGTTTTTT. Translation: CASSIGPKIQGALSGELFF. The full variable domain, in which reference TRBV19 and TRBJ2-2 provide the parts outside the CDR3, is DGGITQSPKYLFRKEGQNVTLSCEQNLNHDAMYWYRQDPGQGLRLIYYSQIVNDFQKGDIAEGYSVSREKKESFPLTVTSAQKNPTAFYLCASSIGPKIQGALSGELFFGEGSRLTVL.